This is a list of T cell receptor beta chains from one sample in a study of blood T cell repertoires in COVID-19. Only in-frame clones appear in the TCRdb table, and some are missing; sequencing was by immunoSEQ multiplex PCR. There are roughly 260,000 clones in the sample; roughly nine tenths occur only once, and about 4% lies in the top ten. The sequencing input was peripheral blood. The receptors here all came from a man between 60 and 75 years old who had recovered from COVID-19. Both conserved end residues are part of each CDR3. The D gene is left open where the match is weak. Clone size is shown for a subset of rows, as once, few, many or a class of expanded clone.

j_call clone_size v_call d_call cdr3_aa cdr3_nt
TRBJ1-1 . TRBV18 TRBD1 CASSPLQQGWTNTEAFF TGTGCCAGCTCACCACTACAACAGGGGTGGACGAACACTGAAGCTTTCTTT
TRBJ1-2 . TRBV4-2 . CASSQAPFVGQGYGYTF TGTGCCAGCAGCCAGGCGCCCTTCGTGGGCCAGGGCTATGGCTACACCTTC
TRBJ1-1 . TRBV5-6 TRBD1 CASSGKTGVNTEAFF TGTGCCAGCAGCGGGAAAACAGGGGTGAACACTGAAGCTTTCTTT
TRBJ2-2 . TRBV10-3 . CAISGSLRGAGELFF TGTGCCATCAGTGGGTCCCTCAGGGGGGCCGGGGAGCTGTTTTTT
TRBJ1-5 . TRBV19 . CASSGQGGGQPQHF TGTGCCAGTAGTGGGCAGGGCGGTGGTCAGCCCCAGCATTTT
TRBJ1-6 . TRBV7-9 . CASSSFHGQMGDSPLHF TGTGCCAGCAGCTCCTTCCATGGACAGATGGGAGATTCACCCCTCCACTTT
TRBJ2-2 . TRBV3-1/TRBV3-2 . CASSPSLTGELFF TGTGCCAGCAGCCCGTCCCTCACCGGGGAGCTGTTTTTT
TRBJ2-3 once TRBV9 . CASSASIAPDTQYF TGTGCCAGCAGCGCGTCCATAGCGCCGGATACGCAGTATTTT
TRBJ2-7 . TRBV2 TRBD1 CASSQGQGPYEQYF TGTGCCAGCAGTCAAGGACAGGGGCCCTACGAGCAGTACTTC
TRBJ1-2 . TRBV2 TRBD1 CASREAGTGGNYGYTF TGTGCCAGCAGGGAGGCCGGGACAGGGGGCAACTATGGCTACACCTTC
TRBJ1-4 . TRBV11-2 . CASSLEATTNEKLFF TGTGCCAGCAGCTTAGAGGCAACAACTAATGAAAAACTGTTTTTT
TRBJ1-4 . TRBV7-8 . CASSSTGVTNEKLFF TGTGCCAGCAGCTCGACAGGTGTGACTAATGAAAAACTGTTTTTT
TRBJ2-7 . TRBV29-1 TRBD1 CSVQRQGLSYEQYF TGCAGCGTTCAAAGACAGGGTCTCTCCTACGAGCAGTACTTC
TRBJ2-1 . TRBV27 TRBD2 CASRKAGTLNEQFF TGTGCCAGCAGGAAAGCGGGGACCCTCAATGAGCAGTTCTTC
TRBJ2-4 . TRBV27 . CASSFISGTKNIQYF TGTGCCAGCAGTTTCATCAGTGGTACCAAAAACATTCAGTACTTC
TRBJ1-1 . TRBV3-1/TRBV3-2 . CASSQRQGTSTEAFF TGTGCCAGCAGCCAAAGGCAAGGGACATCTACTGAAGCTTTCTTT
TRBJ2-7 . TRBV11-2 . CASSSISYEQYF TGTGCCAGCAGCTCTATCTCCTACGAGCAGTACTTC
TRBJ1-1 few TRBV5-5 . CASRVTVTRNTEAFF TGTGCCAGCAGGGTAACAGTTACTCGTAACACTGAAGCTTTCTTT
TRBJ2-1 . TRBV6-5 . CASIPGGAYNEQFF TGTGCCAGCATACCTGGCGGAGCCTACAATGAGCAGTTCTTC
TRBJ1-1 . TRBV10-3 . CAITEVLLRDTEAFF TGTGCCATCACTGAGGTCCTCCTGAGGGACACTGAAGCTTTCTTT
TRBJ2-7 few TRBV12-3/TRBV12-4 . CASSLALGYEQYF TGTGCCAGCAGTTTAGCGCTCGGCTACGAGCAGTACTTC
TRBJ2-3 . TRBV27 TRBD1 CASSLSTGGARGTQYF TGTGCCAGCAGTTTATCGACAGGGGGAGCGCGGGGTACGCAGTATTTT
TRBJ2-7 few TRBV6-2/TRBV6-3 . CASSYSPYEQYF TGTGCCAGCAGTTACTCCCCGTACGAGCAGTACTTC
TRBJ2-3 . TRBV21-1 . CASSERLAIWPDTQYF TGTGCCAGCAGCGAGCGACTAGCGATATGGCCAGATACGCAGTATTTT
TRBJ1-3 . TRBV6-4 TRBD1 CARPQGARNTIYF TGTGCCAGGCCTCAGGGGGCCAGAAACACCATATATTTT
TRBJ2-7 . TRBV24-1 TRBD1 CATSDYGQGLLYEQYF TGTGCCACCAGTGATTATGGACAGGGGTTACTCTACGAGCAGTACTTC
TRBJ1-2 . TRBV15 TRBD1 CATSSFSPGQGYGYTF TGTGCCACCAGCAGCTTCTCACCGGGACAGGGCTATGGCTACACCTTC
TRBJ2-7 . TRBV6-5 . CASTRRGLSSYEQYF TGTGCCAGCACCCGACGGGGACTTAGCTCCTACGAGCAGTACTTC
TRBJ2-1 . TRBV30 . CAWRRGGYEQFF TGTGCCTGGAGAAGAGGAGGCTATGAGCAGTTCTTC
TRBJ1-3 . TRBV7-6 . CASSLSQGRGNTIYF TGTGCCAGCAGCTTAAGCCAGGGGCGAGGAAACACCATATATTTT
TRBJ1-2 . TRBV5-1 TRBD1 CASSIRDRASNYGYTF TGCGCCAGCAGCATCCGTGACAGGGCATCTAACTATGGCTACACCTTC
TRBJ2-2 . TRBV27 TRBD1 CASSLGQGDTGELFF TGTGCCAGCAGTTTAGGACAGGGGGACACCGGGGAGCTGTTTTTT
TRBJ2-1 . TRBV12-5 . CASGLVQGTASSPTEQFF TGTGCTAGTGGTTTGGTACAGGGCACAGCCAGTTCCCCCACTGAGCAGTTCTTC
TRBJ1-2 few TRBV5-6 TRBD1 CASSLAATGAIGYTF TGTGCCAGCAGCTTGGCCGCGACAGGGGCCATTGGCTACACCTTC
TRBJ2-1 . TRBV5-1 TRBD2 CASSPAGVAGASYNEQFF TGCGCCAGCAGCCCCGCGGGGGTAGCGGGGGCTTCCTACAATGAGCAGTTCTTC
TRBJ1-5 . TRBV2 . CASSTGRGSNQPQHF TGTGCCAGCAGCACCGGCCGAGGTAGCAATCAGCCCCAGCATTTT
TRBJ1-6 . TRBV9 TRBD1 CASSVGTGGSSPLHF TGTGCCAGCAGCGTAGGCACAGGGGGAAGTTCACCCCTCCACTTT
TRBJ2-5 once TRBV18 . CASSLTGETQYF TGTGCCAGCTCACTAACGGGGGAGACCCAGTACTTC
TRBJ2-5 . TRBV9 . CASSVGGGGETQYF TGTGCCAGCAGCGTAGGCGGGGGCGGTGAGACCCAGTACTTC
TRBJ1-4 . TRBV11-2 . CASSEGPGVGEKLFF TGTGCCAGCAGCGAGGGGCCAGGGGTTGGTGAAAAACTGTTTTTT
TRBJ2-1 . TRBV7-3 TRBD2 CASSSPGGDYNEQFF TGTGCCAGCAGCTCCCCGGGGGGGGACTACAATGAGCAGTTCTTC
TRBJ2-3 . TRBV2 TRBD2 CASSIAGGYTDTQYF TGTGCCAGCAGTATAGCGGGGGGGTACACAGATACGCAGTATTTT
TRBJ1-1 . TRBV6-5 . CASSRTRYTEAFF TGTGCCAGCAGCAGAACCCGTTACACTGAAGCTTTCTTT
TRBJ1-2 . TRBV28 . CASSPMTIPDYGYTF TGTGCCAGCAGTCCCATGACAATCCCCGACTATGGCTACACCTTC
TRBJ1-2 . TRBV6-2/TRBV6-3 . CASSSAGADYGYTF TGTGCCAGCAGTAGCGCAGGGGCGGACTATGGCTACACCTTC
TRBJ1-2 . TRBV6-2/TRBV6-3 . CASSPIQQGITF TGTGCCAGCAGCCCGATCCAACAGGGAATCACCTTC
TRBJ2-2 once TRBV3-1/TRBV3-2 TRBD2 CASGRGDYTGELFF TGTGCCAGCGGGCGGGGGGACTACACCGGGGAGCTGTTTTTT
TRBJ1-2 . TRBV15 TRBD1 CATSRTRGTGANYGYTF TGTGCCACCAGCAGAACCAGGGGGACAGGGGCCAACTATGGCTACACCTTC
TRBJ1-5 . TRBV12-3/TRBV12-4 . CASSLGGGQPQHF TGTGCCAGCAGCTTAGGGGGGGGTCAGCCCCAGCATTTT
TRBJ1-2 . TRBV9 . CASSPDGGLNYGYTF TGTGCCAGCAGCCCCGATGGGGGCCTCAACTATGGCTACACCTTC
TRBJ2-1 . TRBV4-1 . CASTSPQSGVVNEQFF TGCGCCAGCACAAGTCCCCAGTCGGGGGTAGTAAATGAGCAGTTCTTC
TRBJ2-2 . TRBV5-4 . CASSLAGVGTGELFF TGTGCCAGCAGCTTGGCCGGGGTGGGCACCGGGGAGCTGTTTTTT